This T cell receptor beta chain emerged from a study of Graves' ophthalmopathy and Graves' hyperthyroidism. The wider study: Peripheral blood samples were taken at initial diagnosis, before any treatment.

This clonotype was seen many times. Antigen unknown. RNA served as the template for amplifying TCR beta CDR3 regions. HTBI primers were employed in first-round RT-PCR, then a second-round multiplex PCR followed. Each CDR3 protein is one row after TCRdb ran MiXCR on the multiplex PCR reads. The table lists under 400,000 distinct CDR3 sequences, under 20% of them singletons. PBMCs were isolated by Ficoll-Paque density gradient centrifugation, using around 10 ml of fresh peripheral blood as the starting material. Germline V gene sequence: CDR1 MNHNS, CDR2 SASEGT. The CDR3 is 15 amino acids. Trimming left V 2 bases short and J 5 bases short, with 15 bases between. Findings of the study overall: Distinction of ophthalmopathy from stable hyperthyroidism by a 13-signature model reached 85% to 90% sensitivity and 81.08% specificity. Thyroid clonotypes that were expanded above 0.001 frequency mostly also appeared in blood.

Sequencing was carried out using peripheral blood. The clonotype was recovered from an adult man with Graves' ophthalmopathy. The V gene is TRBV6-1, the J gene TRBJ1-1; perhaps TRBD1 as D (6 bases). This CDR3 reads CASSESTGILTEAFF. Here the CDR3 DNA reads TGTGCCAGCAGTGAATCGACAGGCATTTTGACTGAAGCTTTCTTT.